The 2 T cell receptor beta chains reported below all come from one sample, sequenced in a study of blood T cell repertoires in COVID-19. The protocol was immunoSEQ multiplex PCR, while the TCRdb copy is restricted to in-frame clones and leaves out a portion. This table holds about 89,000 clones, about 85% found once. Sequenced sample: peripheral blood. All receptors come from a male donor with acute or convalescent COVID-19.

This clone was found once. V is TRBV25-1 and J is TRBJ2-1; 13 nucleotides line up with TRBD2. The CDR3 loop spans 16 amino acids. Germline values: CDR1 MGHDK, CDR2 SYGVNS. The V segment lost 4 bases and the J segment 6 bases; nucleotides outside the gene matches: 6. The CDR3 region has the DNA TGTGCCAGCAGTGTAGAACTAGCGGGGGGGTTCAATGAGCAGTTCTTC. It codes for CASSVELAGGFNEQFF. The full variable domain, its missing parts supplied by reference TRBV25-1 and TRBJ2-1, is EADIYQTPRYLVIGTGKKITLECSQTMGHDKMYWYQQDPGMELHLIHYSYGVNSTEKGDLSSESTVSRIRTEHFPLTLESARPSHTSQYLCASSVELAGGFNEQFFGPGTRLTVL.

V gene TRBV5-1 combines with J gene TRBJ1-2; 7 bases map to TRBD1. Trimming cost V 0 bases and J 8 bases; bases outside gene matches: 4. From germline, CDR1 is SGHRS and CDR2 YFSETQ. CDR3 length equals 13 residues. In nucleotides, the CDR3 is TGCGCCAGCAGCTTGGTACAGGGGAACGGCTACACCTTC. As protein: CASSLVQGNGYTF.